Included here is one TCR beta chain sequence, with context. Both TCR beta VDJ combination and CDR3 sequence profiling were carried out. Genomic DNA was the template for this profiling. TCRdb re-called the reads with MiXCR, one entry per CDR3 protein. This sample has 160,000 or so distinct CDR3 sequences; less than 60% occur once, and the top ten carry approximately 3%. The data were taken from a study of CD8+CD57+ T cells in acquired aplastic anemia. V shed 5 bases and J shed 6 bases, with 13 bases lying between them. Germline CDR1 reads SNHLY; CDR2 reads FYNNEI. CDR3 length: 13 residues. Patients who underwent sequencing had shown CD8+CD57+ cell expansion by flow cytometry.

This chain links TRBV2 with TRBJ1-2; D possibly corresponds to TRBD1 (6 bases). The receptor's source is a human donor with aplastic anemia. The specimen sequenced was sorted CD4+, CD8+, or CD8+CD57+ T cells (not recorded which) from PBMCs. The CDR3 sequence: CASSSGTIDGYTF. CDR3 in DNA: TGTGCCAGCAGTTCCGGGACAATCGATGGCTACACCTTC.